These 16 T cell receptor beta chains share one sample of origin, sequenced in a study of blood T cells in healthy people across ages. The authors ran a second PCR of about 6 to 11 cycles using a sample-barcoded 5' primer and a J-beta primer mix. TCRdb re-called the 5' RACE reads with MiXCR, one entry per CDR3 protein. This sample has around 800,000 distinct CDR3 sequences; less than 60% occur once, and the top ten carry 15% to 20%. Source material: blood. All receptors come from an elderly man in good health.

The genes are TRBV20-1 and TRBJ2-3; D remains ambiguous. V was shortened by 3 bases and J by 4 bases, with 8 bases between the two germline ends. The CDR3 loop spans 12 amino acids. Per germline, CDR1 DFQATT and CDR2 SNEGSKA (reference sequence). CDR3 bases: TGCAGTGCTAGTCCCCCGGCAGATACGCAGTATTTT. Protein sequence: CSASPPADTQYF.

This clonotype was picked up a small number of times. The genes are TRBV24-1 and TRBJ2-7; 7 bases agree with TRBD1. After removal of 7 bases from V and 4 bases from J, the junction contained 6 bases not matched to a gene. This CDR3 comprises 13 residues. In germline, CDR1 is KGHDR, CDR2 SFDVKD. The CDR3 sequence is CATSRRGSYEQYF. Written as DNA, the CDR3 is TGTGCCACCAGCCGCAGGGGGAGTTACGAGCAGTACTTC.

On this clonotype itself: A junction boundary mismatches the germline segment, possibly from a read error. This chain uses TRBV6-2 or TRBV6-3 with TRBJ2-1, with 14 bases aligning to TRBD2. The CDR3 extends over 14 amino acids. Germline V lookup: CDR1 MNHEY, CDR2 SVGEGT. As DNA, the CDR3 is TGCGCCAGCAGTCCGCGACTAGCGGGGGGGTCTGAGTTCTTC. Translating it yields CASSPRLAGGSEFF.

V is TRBV7-2 and J is TRBJ1-6; D gene uncertain. V gave up 8 bases and J gave up 5 bases, with 10 bases separating them. CDR3 length: 13 residues. CDR1 SGHTA and CDR2 FQGNSA come from the germline V gene. The CDR3 DNA reads as TGTGCCAGCGCAACAGATCATAATTCACCCCTCCACTTT. This sequence encodes CASATDHNSPLHF.

The V call is TRBV29-1, the J call TRBJ2-1; 7 nucleotides align to TRBD2. The V gene's germline CDR1 is SQVTM and CDR2 ANQGSEA. Trimming at V came to 7 bases and at J to 4 bases, leaving 10 bases not matched to a gene. The CDR3 has 14 residues. The CDR3 nucleotides are TGCAGCGCCCGGGGGAGGGAACGGTACAATGAGCAGTTCTTC. It encodes CSARGRERYNEQFF.

Ten or more counts support this clonotype. The chain has TRBV7-2 and TRBJ2-1, with 9 bases fitting TRBD2. This CDR3 comprises 16 residues. The junction had 5 bases not matched to a gene; V was cut back by 1 base and J by 4 bases. CDR1 is SGHTA and CDR2 is FQGNSA in the germline V gene. The CDR3 is CASSLVSGSLYNEQFF. The CDR3 DNA is TGTGCCAGCAGCTTAGTTAGCGGGAGTTTGTACAATGAGCAGTTCTTC.

The sample holds many counts of this clonotype. The chain has TRBV29-1 and TRBJ2-5; the D call may be TRBD1 or TRBD2 (6 bases each). Germline V CDR1 and CDR2: SQVTM, ANQGSEA. CDR3 length: 13 amino acids. Trimming removed 6 bases from V and 2 bases from J, with 13 bases in between. Written as DNA, the CDR3 is TGCAGCGTAGGGGGGTTGAGGCAAGAGACCCAGTACTTC. Amino acid sequence: CSVGGLRQETQYF.

The chain carries TRBV5-1 and TRBJ2-1, with 9 nucleotides matching TRBD1. The CDR3 is 18 amino acids. The V and J ends lost 0 bases and 8 bases, in that order; junction bases with no gene match: 15. The germline CDR1 and CDR2 sequences are SGHRS and YFSETQ. For the CDR3, the DNA is TGCGCCAGCAGCTTGGGCTCCGGGACAGGGTTTGATGAGGATGAGCAGTTCTTC. The encoded protein is CASSLGSGTGFDEDEQFF.

This clonotype was observed a handful of times. V usage is TRBV20-1 and J usage is TRBJ2-7; perhaps TRBD1 as D (5 bases). The CDR3 spans 14 residues. V was pared by 3 bases and J by 5 bases, with 17 bases between. From germline, CDR1 is DFQATT and CDR2 SNEGSKA (reference sequence). The CDR3 DNA reads TGCAGTGCTAGTGCCCCCCAGGGTGTCCACGAGCAGTACTTC. Translated, it gives CSASAPQGVHEQYF.

The V call is TRBV29-1, the J call TRBJ2-7, with D perhaps assigned TRBD1 or TRBD2 (6 bases each). The V end was cut by 8 bases, the J end by 2 bases, with 13 bases between. The CDR3 spans 12 residues. The germline V gene encodes CDR1 SQVTM and CDR2 ANQGSEA. CDR3 DNA: TGCAGCTACGGGGGCAACCCCTACGAGCAGTACTTC. Translating gives CSYGGNPYEQYF.

The chain recombines TRBV7-2 with TRBJ1-1, with TRBD1 as a possible D gene (5 bases). This CDR3 has 13 residues. Trimming pared 1 base from V and 3 bases from J, leaving 6 bases between. CDR1 and CDR2 from the germline V gene are SGHTA and FQGNSA. CDR3 residues: CASSLGQYTEAFF. The CDR3 coding sequence is TGTGCCAGCAGCTTAGGACAGTACACTGAAGCTTTCTTT. The full variable domain, completed using reference TRBV7-2 and TRBJ1-1, is GAGVSQSPSNKVTEKGKDVELRCDPISGHTALYWYRQSLGQGLEFLIYFQGNSAPDKSGLPSDRFSAERTGGSVSTLTIQRTQQEDSAVYLCASSLGQYTEAFFGQGTRLTVV.

The table lists this clonotype with a few counts. The V call is TRBV5-6, the J call TRBJ2-5; D is ambiguous. CDR3 length equals 14 residues. CDR1 and CDR2 (germline): SGHDT, YYEEEE. The V gene lost 0 bases and the J gene lost 1 base, with 7 bases spanning the gap. CDR3 nucleotides: TGTGCCAGCAGCTTGGCGTCAGTCCAAGAGACCCAGTACTTC. Its protein product is CASSLASVQETQYF.

V is TRBV30 and J is TRBJ2-3; 11 positions agree with TRBD1. The germline gives CDR1 GTSNPN, CDR2 SVGIG (reference sequence). V shed 3 bases and J 4 bases; nucleotides not matched to a gene: 3. This CDR3 spans 14 amino acids. The CDR3 DNA reads TGTGCCTGGAGCCGGGACAGGGGGTCAGATACGCAGTATTTT. This sequence encodes CAWSRDRGSDTQYF.

This sequence joins TRBV28 and TRBJ2-2; D is unclear. V was trimmed by 8 bases and J by 1 base, leaving 8 bases between them. The CDR3 has 13 amino acids. Germline V gives CDR1 MDHEN, CDR2 SYDVKM. The CDR3 DNA is TGTGCCAGCTCGACTGTGAACACCGGGGAGCTGTTTTTT. Amino acid sequence: CASSTVNTGELFF.

The genes are TRBV7-2 and TRBJ1-4, with 7 bases lining up with TRBD1. With V trimmed by 5 bases and J by 8 bases, 8 bases remained unmatched. CDR1 SGHTA and CDR2 FQGNSA come from the germline V gene. This CDR3 is built from 14 residues. Here the CDR3 DNA reads TGTGCCAGCAGCCAAACCTGGGACAGCGAAAAACTGTTTTTT. It encodes CASSQTWDSEKLFF.

The chain combines TRBV28 with TRBJ2-3, with D uncertain. Germline V gene sequence: CDR1 MDHEN, CDR2 SYDVKM. V gave up 7 bases and J gave up 0 bases, with 14 bases separating them. This CDR3 region has 15 residues. In DNA, the CDR3 is TGTGCCAGCACACCGACAATTTCTAGCACAGATACGCAGTATTTT. Protein: CASTPTISSTDTQYF.